This is a list of T cell receptor beta chains from one sample in a study of blood T cell repertoires in COVID-19. Sequenced by immunoSEQ multiplex PCR; TCRdb stores in-frame clones only, minus some. The sample contains roughly 300,000 clones, around 87% of which appear only once. Sequences were obtained from peripheral blood. These TCRs come from a woman in her forties or fifties who had recovered from COVID-19. CDR3s include the opening cysteine and the closing phenylalanine or tryptophan. A D gene is named only where the DNA matches it firmly. Rows give clone size only sometimes, using once, few, many, or a class for an expanded clone.

J | D | V | size | DNA | CDR3
TRBJ2-1 | TRBD2 | TRBV5-4 | NA | TGTGCCAGCAGCTTAGGACTAGCTCGTGAGCAGTTCTTC | CASSLGLAREQFF
TRBJ1-4 | NA | TRBV9 | once | TGTGCCAGCAGCGTAGGCCAGGGTCGAGAAAAACTGTTTTTT | CASSVGQGREKLFF
TRBJ1-2 | TRBD1 | TRBV7-2 | NA | TGTGCCAGCAGCCGAGACAGGGGCTATGGCTACACCTTC | CASSRDRGYGYTF
TRBJ2-1 | NA | TRBV5-8 | NA | TGTGCCAGCAGGTTGTTGAGGACCTACAATGAGCAGTTCTTC | CASRLLRTYNEQFF
TRBJ1-2 | TRBD1 | TRBV5-4 | NA | TGTGCCAGCAGCTCCGGGACAGAGTATGGCTACACCTTC | CASSSGTEYGYTF
TRBJ1-6 | NA | TRBV6-5 | NA | TGTGCCAGCAGCGCCGCACTTCAGGAATCACCCCTCCACTTT | CASSAALQESPLHF
TRBJ2-4 | TRBD1 | TRBV28 | NA | TGTGCCAGCAGTTTCGTGACAGGGTATGCCAAAAACATTCAGTACTTC | CASSFVTGYAKNIQYF
TRBJ2-1 | NA | TRBV6-1 | few | TGTGCCAGCAGTGAAACCATGATAGCAGATGAGCAGTTCTTC | CASSETMIADEQFF
TRBJ1-5 | TRBD1 | TRBV11-2 | NA | TGTGCCAGCAGCTTGGCAGGGGGCGGGTATCAGCCCCAGCATTTT | CASSLAGGGYQPQHF
TRBJ1-5 | NA | TRBV19 | NA | TGTGCCAGTAGTTCGGGAGATCAGCCCCAGCATTTT | CASSSGDQPQHF
TRBJ2-2 | NA | TRBV5-1 | NA | TGCGCCAGCAGCTTGAGCGGACTTCGGACCGGGGAGCTGTTTTTT | CASSLSGLRTGELFF